One and the same sample provided the 2 T cell receptor beta chains below, sequenced in a study of T cell responses to AZD1222 COVID-19 vaccine. Data came from immunoSEQ multiplex PCR; TCRdb stores just in-frame clones and leaves some out. This sample carries about 130,000 clones, roughly 87% of them seen once, and the ten largest clones take approximately 4.5%. The sample here was peripheral blood, taken on day 0 of MenACWY control vaccination. The source of these receptors is an adult in good health.

The chain has TRBV11-2 and TRBJ2-7, with TRBD2 identical over 9 bases. Germline V gene data show CDR1 as SGHAT and CDR2 as FQNNGV. Losses at the gene ends were 3 bases for V and 4 bases for J; bases not matched to a gene: 4. This CDR3 is 14 amino acids long. The CDR3 DNA is TGTGCCAGCAGCTTTACGGGACTAGCTTACGAGCAGTACTTC. Translation gives CASSFTGLAYEQYF.

DNA for the CDR3: TGTGCCAGCCGCCTGATGGCTGGGGCCAACGTCCTGACTTTC. It codes for CASRLMAGANVLTF. The chain links TRBV11-2 to TRBJ2-6, with no clear D. The germline CDR1 and CDR2 sequences are SGHAT and FQNNGV. This CDR3 has 14 residues. V was shortened by 8 bases and J by 2 bases, with 10 bases between the two germline ends.